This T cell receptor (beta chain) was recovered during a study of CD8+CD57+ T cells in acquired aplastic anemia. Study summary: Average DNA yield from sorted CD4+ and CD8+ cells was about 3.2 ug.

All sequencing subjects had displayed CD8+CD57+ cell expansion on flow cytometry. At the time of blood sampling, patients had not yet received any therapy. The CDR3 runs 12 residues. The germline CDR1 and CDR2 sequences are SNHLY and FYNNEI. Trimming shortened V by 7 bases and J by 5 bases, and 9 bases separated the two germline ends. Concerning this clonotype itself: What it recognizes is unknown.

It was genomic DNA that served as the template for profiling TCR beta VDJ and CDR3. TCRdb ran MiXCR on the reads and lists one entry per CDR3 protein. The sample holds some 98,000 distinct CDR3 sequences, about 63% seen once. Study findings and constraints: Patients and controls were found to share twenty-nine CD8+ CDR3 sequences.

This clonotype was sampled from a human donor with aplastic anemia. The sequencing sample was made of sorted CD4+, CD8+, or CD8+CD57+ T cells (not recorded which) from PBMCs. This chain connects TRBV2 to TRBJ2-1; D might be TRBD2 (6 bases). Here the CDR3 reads CASTKRDNEQFF. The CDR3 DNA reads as TGTGCCAGCACCAAGCGGGACAATGAGCAGTTCTTC. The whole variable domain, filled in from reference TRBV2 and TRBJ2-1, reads EPEVTQTPSHQVTQMGQEVILRCVPISNHLYFYWYRQILGQKVEFLVSFYNNEISEKSEIFDDQFSVERPDGSNFTLKIRSTKLEDSAMYFCASTKRDNEQFFGPGTRLTVL.